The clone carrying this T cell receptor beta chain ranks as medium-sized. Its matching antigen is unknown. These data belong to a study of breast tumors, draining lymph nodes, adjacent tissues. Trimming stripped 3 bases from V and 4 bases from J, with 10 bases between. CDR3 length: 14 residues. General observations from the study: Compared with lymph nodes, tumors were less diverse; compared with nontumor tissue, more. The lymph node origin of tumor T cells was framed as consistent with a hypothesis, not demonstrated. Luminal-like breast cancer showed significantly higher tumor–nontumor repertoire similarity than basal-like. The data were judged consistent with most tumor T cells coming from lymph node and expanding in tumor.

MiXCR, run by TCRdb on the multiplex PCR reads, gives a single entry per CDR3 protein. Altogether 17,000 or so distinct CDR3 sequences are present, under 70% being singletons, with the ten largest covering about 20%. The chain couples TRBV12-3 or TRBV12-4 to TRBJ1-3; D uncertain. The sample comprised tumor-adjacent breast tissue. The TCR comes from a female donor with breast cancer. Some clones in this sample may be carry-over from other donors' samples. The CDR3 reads CASSLAIPGNTIYF. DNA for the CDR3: TGTGCCAGCAGTTTGGCGATACCCGGAAACACCATATATTTT.